One sample yielded the 18 T cell receptor beta chains listed below, sequenced in a study. One entry per CDR3 protein results from TCRdb running MiXCR on the 5' RACE reads. The sample shows roughly 69,000 distinct CDR3 sequences, approximately 23% of them seen only once. Sequencing was performed on memory CD4+ T cells sorted from a lymph node. The sample's subset: memory CD4+ T cells, CD4+CD45RO+CD25-. The receptors shown here come from a female donor with breast cancer.

This clonotype was counted ten times or more. J is TRBJ1-1 and V is TRBV10-3; D is possibly TRBD1 (6 bases). This CDR3 is built from 15 residues. CDR1 is ENHRY and CDR2 is SYGVKD in the germline V gene. Deletions cut 0 bases from V and 3 bases from J, with 11 bases between. The CDR3: CAISESAGVDTEAFF. The CDR3 DNA follows: TGTGCCATCAGTGAGTCGGCAGGGGTCGACACTGAAGCTTTCTTT.

This clonotype occurred a few times. The chain recombines TRBV4-1 with TRBJ2-1; no clear D. Trimming removed 0 bases at V and 1 base at J, with 4 bases between. CDR1 is MGHRA, CDR2 YSYEKL, per germline. The CDR3 loop spans 14 amino acids. This chain's CDR3 is CASSQDGSYNEQFF. In nucleotides, the CDR3 is TGCGCCAGCAGCCAAGATGGTTCCTACAATGAGCAGTTCTTC.

This chain connects TRBV4-3 to TRBJ2-2; 7 nucleotides match TRBD1. V lost 0 bases, J lost 2 bases, and 3 bases stayed unmatched. CDR1 and CDR2 from the germline V gene are LGHNA and YSLEER. The CDR3 loop spans 16 amino acids. The CDR3 nucleotides are TGCGCCAGCAGCCAAGATGCAGGGGGTAACACCGGGGAGCTGTTTTTT. Translated, it gives CASSQDAGGNTGELFF.

This clonotype was found a few times. This chain uses TRBV6-1 with TRBJ1-4; weak D call: TRBD1 (6 bases). The CDR3 has 15 amino acids. V was shortened by 7 bases and J by 8 bases, with 20 bases between the two germline ends. CDR1 and CDR2 (germline): MNHNS, SASEGT. The CDR3 DNA reads as TGTGCCAGCACGGGCAGTCTCTCCCAGGGGGAAAAACTGTTTTTT. Its translation is CASTGSLSQGEKLFF.

This clonotype was observed a few times. The chain joins TRBV5-1 to TRBJ2-5; 7 nucleotides align to TRBD1. V dropped 4 bases and J dropped 3; count of bases not matched to a gene: 6. This CDR3 spans 14 amino acids. Germline CDR1 and CDR2: SGHRS and YFSETQ. Here the CDR3 reads CASSTGTAKETQYF. CDR3 in DNA: TGCGCCAGCAGCACCGGGACAGCGAAAGAGACCCAGTACTTC.

The rearrangement joins TRBV4-2 to TRBJ2-7; 9 bases map to TRBD2. This CDR3 region has 14 residues. V lost 1 base to trimming and J lost 7 bases; unmatched junction nucleotides: 5. CDR1 is LGHNA, CDR2 YNFKEQ, per germline. This CDR3 reads CASSQGSAGGEQYF. DNA of the CDR3: TGTGCCAGCAGCCAAGGTTCCGCGGGGGGGGAGCAGTACTTC.

The V and J genes are TRBV5-1 and TRBJ2-1, with D possibly matching TRBD2 (5 bases). In germline, CDR1 is SGHRS, CDR2 YFSETQ. Trimming shortened V by 0 bases and J by 5 bases, and 12 bases separated the two germline ends. CDR3 length: 15 residues. The CDR3 here is CASSLGTPIDNEQFF. For the CDR3, the DNA is TGCGCCAGCAGCTTGGGGACTCCAATCGACAATGAGCAGTTCTTC.

The chain uses TRBV6-5 and TRBJ1-4; TRBD1 might be the D (5 bases). The CDR3 contains 14 residues. The V gene's germline CDR1 is MNHEY and CDR2 SVGAGI. V lost 4 bases, J lost 7 bases, and 13 bases lay in between. In nucleotides, the CDR3 is TGTGCCAGCAGTTTCGGGCAGGGCAGTGAAAAACTGTTTTTT. Translation gives CASSFGQGSEKLFF.

Ten or more counts support this clonotype. The chain links TRBV29-1 to TRBJ2-5; 7 bases are shared with TRBD2. With V trimmed by 6 bases and J by 4 bases, 8 bases remained unmatched. This CDR3 spans 13 amino acids. Per germline, CDR1 SQVTM and CDR2 ANQGSEA. CDR3 DNA: TGCAGCGTCTCCCGACTAGCAGGAGAGACCCAGTACTTC. It translates to CSVSRLAGETQYF.

This sequence joins TRBV5-4 and TRBJ2-2; possible D gene TRBD2, 6 bases. Germline CDR1 is SGHNT and CDR2 is YYREEE (reference sequence). Between the trimmed V and J ends, which lost 0 bases and 8 bases, there was a span of 8 bases. The CDR3 is 13 amino acids. DNA for the CDR3: TGTGCCAGCAGCTTGGCCGGAGGGGGGGAGCTGTTTTTT. It encodes CASSLAGGGELFF.

A few counts support this clonotype. The V gene is TRBV7-4, the J gene TRBJ2-7; D ambiguous. Trimming took off 3 bases at V and 0 bases at J, with 6 bases between the two ends. The CDR3 covers 13 residues. CDR1 SGHVT and CDR2 SQSDAQ come from the germline V gene. CDR3 sequence: CASSFPSSYEQYF. The CDR3 nucleotides read TGTGCCAGCAGCTTTCCCAGCTCCTACGAGCAGTACTTC.

V usage is TRBV6-2 or TRBV6-3 and J usage is TRBJ2-1; 9 bases are shared with TRBD2. This CDR3 has 15 residues. From germline, CDR1 is MNHEY and CDR2 SVGEGT. The V segment lost 1 base and the J segment 9 bases; nucleotides outside the gene matches: 7. The CDR3 sequence is CASSYLAGERGEQFF. The CDR3 region has the DNA TGTGCCAGCAGTTACTTAGCGGGAGAGAGGGGTGAGCAGTTCTTC.

This clonotype was recorded many times. The gene calls are TRBV20-1 and TRBJ1-4, with D unclear. The CDR3 spans 15 residues. V lost 6 bases and J 8 bases, leaving 22 bases between the germline ends. Germline CDR1 DFQATT, CDR2 SNEGSKA (reference sequence). CDR3 sequence reads: CSAPSLETEWEKLFF. In DNA, the CDR3 is TGCAGTGCCCCAAGTTTAGAGACCGAGTGGGAAAAACTGTTTTTT.

On this clonotype itself: A much larger clone differs by one base, so this may be a read error. The CDR3 sequence is CATLAREVNIQYF. DNA for the CDR3: TGTGCCACGCTAGCGCGCGAGGTGAACATTCAGTACTTC. V and J are TRBV27 and TRBJ2-4; the D gene is possibly TRBD2 (6 bases). V was shortened by 10 bases and J by 7 bases, with 17 bases between the two germline ends. There are 13 residues in the CDR3. Germline V gene data show CDR1 as MNHEY and CDR2 as SMNVEV (reference sequence).

This clonotype has at least ten counts. The chain employs TRBV28 and TRBJ2-5, with D hard to call. This CDR3 spans 13 amino acids. Germline V gene sequence: CDR1 MDHEN, CDR2 SYDVKM. Trimming shortened V by 7 bases and J by 5 bases, and 14 bases separated the two germline ends. The DNA for the CDR3 is TGTGCCAGCAACCCCCAATCGGTGGAGACCCAGTACTTC. This translates into CASNPQSVETQYF.

As regards this clonotype: At one end the junction does not follow the germline gene, possibly because of a read error. The genes are TRBV7-7 and TRBJ2-1, with a tentative D call TRBD1 (5 bases). From germline, CDR1 is SSHAT and CDR2 FNYEAQ (reference sequence). The CDR3 has 13 amino acids. CDR3 loop: CASSLGDYNEQFF. The CDR3, as DNA: TGTGCTAGCAGCTTAGGGGACTACAATGAGCAGTTCTTC.

This clonotype was detected only a few times. V and J are TRBV7-6 and TRBJ1-6; possible D gene TRBD1, 5 bases. Trimming removed 1 base at V and 11 bases at J, with 12 bases between. Germline V CDR1 and CDR2: SGHVS, FNYEAQ. CDR3 length: 14 amino acids. This CDR3 reads CASSLGGEETPLHF. DNA for the CDR3: TGTGCCAGCAGCTTAGGGGGGGAGGAGACACCCCTCCACTTT.

This clonotype was counted a few times. The junction does not match germline at one end; this may be a read error. The rearrangement uses TRBV28 and TRBJ2-7, with D perhaps matching TRBD2 (6 bases). Germline values: CDR1 MDHEN, CDR2 SYDVKM. There are 15 residues in the CDR3. The CDR3 nucleotides read TGCGCCAGCAGTATCCGGGACTCGAGCTCCTACGAGCAGTACTTC. Protein product: CASSIRDSSSYEQYF.